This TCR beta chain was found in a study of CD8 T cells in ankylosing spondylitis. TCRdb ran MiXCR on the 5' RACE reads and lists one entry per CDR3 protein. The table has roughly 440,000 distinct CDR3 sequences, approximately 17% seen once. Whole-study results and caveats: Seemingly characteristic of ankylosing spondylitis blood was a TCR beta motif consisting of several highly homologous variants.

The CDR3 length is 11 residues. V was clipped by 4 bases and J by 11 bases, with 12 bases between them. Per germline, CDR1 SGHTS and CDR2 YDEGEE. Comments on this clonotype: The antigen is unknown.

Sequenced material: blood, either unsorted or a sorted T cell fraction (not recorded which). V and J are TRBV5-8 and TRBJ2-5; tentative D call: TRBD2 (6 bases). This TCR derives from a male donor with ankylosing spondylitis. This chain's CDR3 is CASSRPGVQYF. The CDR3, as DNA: TGTGCCAGCAGCCGTCCGGGAGTGCAGTACTTC.